The T cell receptor (beta chain) described here comes from a study of blood T cell repertoires in COVID-19. Study as a whole: The United States, Italy and Spain provided the acute and convalescent COVID-19 samples.

Methods used by the authors: By means of reference gene primer amplification, nucleated cell counts were estimated. Only in-frame clones appear in the TCRdb table, and some are missing; sequencing was by immunoSEQ multiplex PCR. D and trimming come from the DNA, and the V and J calls and clone size come from that table. Seen here are fewer than 250,000 clones, about 90% observed once, and the top ten hold about 0.8%. Trimming cost V 3 bases and J 2 bases, with 8 bases left between them. Germline CDR1 is LNHDA and CDR2 is SQIVND (reference sequence). The CDR3 length is 13 residues. Seattle patient enrollment occurred during active infection, with longitudinal follow-up thereafter.

The receptor's source is a man in his 60s with COVID-19, enrolled during active disease. Sequencing was carried out using peripheral blood. The gene calls are TRBV19 and TRBJ2-7; weak D call: TRBD1 (5 bases). The CDR3 sequence: CASSMRRAYEQYF. The CDR3 coding sequence is TGTGCCAGTAGTATGCGCAGGGCCTACGAGCAGTACTTC.